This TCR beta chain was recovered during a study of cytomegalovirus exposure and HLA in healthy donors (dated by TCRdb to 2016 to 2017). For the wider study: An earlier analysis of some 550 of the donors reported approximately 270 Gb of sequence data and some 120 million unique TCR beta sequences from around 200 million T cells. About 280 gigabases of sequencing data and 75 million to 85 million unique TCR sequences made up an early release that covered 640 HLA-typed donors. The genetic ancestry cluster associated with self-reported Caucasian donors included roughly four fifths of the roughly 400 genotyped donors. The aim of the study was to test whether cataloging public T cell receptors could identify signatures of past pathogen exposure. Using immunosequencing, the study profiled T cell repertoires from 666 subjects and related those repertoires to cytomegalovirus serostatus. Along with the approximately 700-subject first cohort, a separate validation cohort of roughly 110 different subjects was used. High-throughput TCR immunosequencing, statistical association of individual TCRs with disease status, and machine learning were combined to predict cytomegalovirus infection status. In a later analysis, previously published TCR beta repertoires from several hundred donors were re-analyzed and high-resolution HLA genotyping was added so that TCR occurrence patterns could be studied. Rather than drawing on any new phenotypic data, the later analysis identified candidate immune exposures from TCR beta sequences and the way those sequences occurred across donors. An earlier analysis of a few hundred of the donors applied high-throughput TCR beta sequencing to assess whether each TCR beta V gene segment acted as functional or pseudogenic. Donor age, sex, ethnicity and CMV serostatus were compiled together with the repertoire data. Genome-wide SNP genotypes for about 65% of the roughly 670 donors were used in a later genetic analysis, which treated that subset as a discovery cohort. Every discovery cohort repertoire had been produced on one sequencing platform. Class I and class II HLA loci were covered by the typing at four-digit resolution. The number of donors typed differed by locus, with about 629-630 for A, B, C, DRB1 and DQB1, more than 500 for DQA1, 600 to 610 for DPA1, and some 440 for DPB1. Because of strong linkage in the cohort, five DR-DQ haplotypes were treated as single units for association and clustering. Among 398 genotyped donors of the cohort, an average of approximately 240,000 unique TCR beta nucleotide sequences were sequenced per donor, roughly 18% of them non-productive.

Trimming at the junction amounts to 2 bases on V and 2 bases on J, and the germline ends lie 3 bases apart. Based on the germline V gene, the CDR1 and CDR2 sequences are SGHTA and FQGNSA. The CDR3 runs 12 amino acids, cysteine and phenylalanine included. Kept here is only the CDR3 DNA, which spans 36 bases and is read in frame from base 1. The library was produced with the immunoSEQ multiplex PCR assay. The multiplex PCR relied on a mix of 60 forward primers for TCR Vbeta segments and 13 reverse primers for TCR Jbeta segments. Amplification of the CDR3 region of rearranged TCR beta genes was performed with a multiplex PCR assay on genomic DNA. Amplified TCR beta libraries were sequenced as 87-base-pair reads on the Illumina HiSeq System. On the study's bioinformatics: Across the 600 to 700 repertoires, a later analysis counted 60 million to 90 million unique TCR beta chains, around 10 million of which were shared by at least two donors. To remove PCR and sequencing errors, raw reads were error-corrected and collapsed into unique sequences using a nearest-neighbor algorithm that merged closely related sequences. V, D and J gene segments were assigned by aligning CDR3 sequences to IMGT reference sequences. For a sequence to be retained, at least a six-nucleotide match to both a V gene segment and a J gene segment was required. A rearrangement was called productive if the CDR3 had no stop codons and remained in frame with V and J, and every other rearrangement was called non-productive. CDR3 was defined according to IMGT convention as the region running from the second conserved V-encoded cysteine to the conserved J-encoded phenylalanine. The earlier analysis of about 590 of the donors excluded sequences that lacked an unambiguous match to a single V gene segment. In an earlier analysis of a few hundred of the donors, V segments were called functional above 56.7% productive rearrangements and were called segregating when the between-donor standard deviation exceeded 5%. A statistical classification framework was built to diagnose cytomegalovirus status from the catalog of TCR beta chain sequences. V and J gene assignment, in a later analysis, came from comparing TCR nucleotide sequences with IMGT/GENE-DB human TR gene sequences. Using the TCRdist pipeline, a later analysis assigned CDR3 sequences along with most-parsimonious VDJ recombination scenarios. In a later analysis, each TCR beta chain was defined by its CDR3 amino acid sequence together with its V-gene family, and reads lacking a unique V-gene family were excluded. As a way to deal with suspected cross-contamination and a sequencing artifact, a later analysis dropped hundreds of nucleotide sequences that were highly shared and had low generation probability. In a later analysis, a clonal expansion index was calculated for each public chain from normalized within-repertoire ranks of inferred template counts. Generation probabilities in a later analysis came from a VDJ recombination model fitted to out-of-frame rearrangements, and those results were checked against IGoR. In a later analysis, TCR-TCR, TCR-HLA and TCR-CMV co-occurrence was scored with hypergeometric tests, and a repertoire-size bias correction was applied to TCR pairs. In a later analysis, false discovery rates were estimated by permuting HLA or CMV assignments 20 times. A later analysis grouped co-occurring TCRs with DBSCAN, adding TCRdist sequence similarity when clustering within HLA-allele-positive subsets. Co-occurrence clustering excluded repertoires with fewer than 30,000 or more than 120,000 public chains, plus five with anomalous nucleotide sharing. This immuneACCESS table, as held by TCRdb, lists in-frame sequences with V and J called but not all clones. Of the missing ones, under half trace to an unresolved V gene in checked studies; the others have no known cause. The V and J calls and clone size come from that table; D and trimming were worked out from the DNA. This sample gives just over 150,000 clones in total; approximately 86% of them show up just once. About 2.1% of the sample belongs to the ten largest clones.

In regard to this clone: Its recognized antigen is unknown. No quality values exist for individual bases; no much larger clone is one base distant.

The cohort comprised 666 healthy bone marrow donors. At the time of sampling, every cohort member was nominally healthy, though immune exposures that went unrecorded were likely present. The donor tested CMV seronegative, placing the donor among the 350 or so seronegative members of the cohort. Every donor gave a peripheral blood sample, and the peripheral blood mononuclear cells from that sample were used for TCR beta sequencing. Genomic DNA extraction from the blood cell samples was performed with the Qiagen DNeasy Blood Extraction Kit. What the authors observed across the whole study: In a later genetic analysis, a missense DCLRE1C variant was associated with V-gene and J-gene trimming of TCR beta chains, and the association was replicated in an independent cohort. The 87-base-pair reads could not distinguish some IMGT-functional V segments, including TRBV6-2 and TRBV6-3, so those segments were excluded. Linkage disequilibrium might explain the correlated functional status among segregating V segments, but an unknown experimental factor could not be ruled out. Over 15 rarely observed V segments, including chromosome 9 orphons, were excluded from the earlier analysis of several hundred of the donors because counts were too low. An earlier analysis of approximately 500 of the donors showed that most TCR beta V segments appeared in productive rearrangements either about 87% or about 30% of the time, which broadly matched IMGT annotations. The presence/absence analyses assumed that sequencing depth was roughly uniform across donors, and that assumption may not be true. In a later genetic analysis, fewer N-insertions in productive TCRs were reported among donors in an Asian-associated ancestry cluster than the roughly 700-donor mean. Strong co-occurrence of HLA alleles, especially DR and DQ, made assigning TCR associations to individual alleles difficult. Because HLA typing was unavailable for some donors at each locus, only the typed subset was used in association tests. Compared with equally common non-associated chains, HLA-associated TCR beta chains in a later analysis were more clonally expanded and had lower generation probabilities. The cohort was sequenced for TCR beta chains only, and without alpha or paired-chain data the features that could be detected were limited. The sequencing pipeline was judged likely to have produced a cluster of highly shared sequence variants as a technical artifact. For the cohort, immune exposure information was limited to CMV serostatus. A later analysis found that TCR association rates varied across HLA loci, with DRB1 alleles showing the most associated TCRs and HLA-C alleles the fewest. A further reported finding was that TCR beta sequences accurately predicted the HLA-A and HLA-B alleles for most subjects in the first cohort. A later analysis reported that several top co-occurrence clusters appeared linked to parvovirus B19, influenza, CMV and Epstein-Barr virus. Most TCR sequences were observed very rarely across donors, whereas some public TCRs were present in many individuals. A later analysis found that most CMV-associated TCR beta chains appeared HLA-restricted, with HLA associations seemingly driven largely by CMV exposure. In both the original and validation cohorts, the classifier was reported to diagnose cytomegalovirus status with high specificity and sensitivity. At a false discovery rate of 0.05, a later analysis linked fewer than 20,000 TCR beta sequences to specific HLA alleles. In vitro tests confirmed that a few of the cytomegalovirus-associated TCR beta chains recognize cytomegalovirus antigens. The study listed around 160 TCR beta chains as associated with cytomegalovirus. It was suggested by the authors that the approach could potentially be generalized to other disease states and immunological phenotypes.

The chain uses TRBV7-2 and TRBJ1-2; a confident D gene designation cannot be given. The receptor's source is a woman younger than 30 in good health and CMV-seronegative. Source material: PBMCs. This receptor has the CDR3 CASSLQNYGYTF. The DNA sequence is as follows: TGTGCCAGCAGCTTACAGAACTATGGCTACACCTTC.